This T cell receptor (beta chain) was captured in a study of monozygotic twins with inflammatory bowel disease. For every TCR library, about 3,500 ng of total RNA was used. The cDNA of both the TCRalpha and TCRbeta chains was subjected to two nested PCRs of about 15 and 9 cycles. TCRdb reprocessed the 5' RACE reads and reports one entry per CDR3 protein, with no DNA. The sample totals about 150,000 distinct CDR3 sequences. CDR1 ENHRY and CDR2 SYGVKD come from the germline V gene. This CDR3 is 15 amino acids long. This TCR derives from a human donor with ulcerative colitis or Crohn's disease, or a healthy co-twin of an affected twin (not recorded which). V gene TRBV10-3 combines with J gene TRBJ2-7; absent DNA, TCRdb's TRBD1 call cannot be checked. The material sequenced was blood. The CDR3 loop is CAISESTWGVNEQYF.